This entry features one TCR beta chain sequence. Its antigen is undetermined. This specimen belongs to a study of OX40 agonist ivuxolimab in advanced cancers. The wider study: Treatment of patients was with ivuxolimab, an agonistic anti-OX40 (CD134) antibody. Three patients got partial responses; one had hepatocellular carcinoma and two had cutaneous melanoma. Study-level findings and limits: Among T cells, CD8+ cells averaged more expanded clones than CD4+ cells. Normalized T-cell clonal expansion was also low in a subset of nonresponders.

TCRdb's table, derived via immunoSEQ multiplex PCR, lists solely in-frame clones and lacks some. The table includes fewer than 60,000 clones, more than 80% detected once. Germline CDR1 SQVTM, CDR2 ANQGSEA. There are 13 residues in the CDR3. V lost 4 bases and J 6 bases, leaving 15 bases between the germline ends. The V and J genes are TRBV29-1 and TRBJ2-5; possibly TRBD1 or TRBD2 for D (6 bases each). This receptor was taken from an adult with an advanced solid tumor such as melanoma, head and neck, liver or kidney cancer. The material was CD4+ or CD8+ T cells sorted from blood, obtained in a trial of the OX40 agonist ivuxolimab. This chain's CDR3 is CSVGVSGAKTQYF. As DNA, the CDR3 is TGCAGCGTTGGGGTGTCGGGGGCCAAGACCCAGTACTTC.